What follows are 19 T cell receptor beta chains derived from one specimen sequenced in a study of blood T cell repertoires in COVID-19. Clones were sequenced by immunoSEQ multiplex PCR, and TCRdb holds only the in-frame ones, with some missing. The table has over 60,000 clones, about 88% seen once; the top ten hold approximately 8.9%. Specimen: peripheral blood. The receptors were sampled from a man at least 80 years old with acute or convalescent COVID-19.

In this sample, this clone turned up once. This rearrangement joins TRBV11-2 to TRBJ2-2; maybe TRBD1 (5 bases). Germline values: CDR1 SGHAT, CDR2 FQNNGV. The CDR3 contains 16 residues. Between the trimmed V and J ends, which lost 0 bases and 4 bases, there was a span of 12 bases. The CDR3 sequence: CASSLDLGHPTGELFF. The CDR3 DNA sequence: TGTGCCAGCAGCTTAGATCTGGGGCACCCCACCGGGGAGCTGTTTTTT. Full variable domain (rest looked up from reference TRBV11-2 and TRBJ2-2): EAGVAQSPRYKIIEKRQSVAFWCNPISGHATLYWYQQILGQGPKLLIQFQNNGVVDDSQLPKDRFSAERLKGVDSTLKIQPAKLEDSAVYLCASSLDLGHPTGELFFGEGSRLTVL.

The chain links TRBV19 to TRBJ1-5, with TRBD1 identical over 8 bases. Germline V lookup: CDR1 LNHDA, CDR2 SQIVND (reference sequence). The V segment lost 3 bases and the J segment 2 bases; nucleotides outside the gene matches: 12. There are 18 residues in the CDR3. CDR3 residues: CASSISRTGFGGNQPQHF. CDR3 coding DNA: TGTGCCAGTAGTATCTCCAGGACAGGGTTCGGTGGCAATCAGCCCCAGCATTTT.

The gene calls are TRBV7-3 and TRBJ2-5; 9 bases align to TRBD2. V was clipped by 6 bases and J by 2 bases; unmatched bases: 1. The CDR3 runs to 13 residues. Germline assignment: CDR1 SGHTA and CDR2 FQGTGA. For the CDR3, the DNA is TGTGCCAGCAGTGCGGGGGGGCAAGAGACCCAGTACTTC. This encodes CASSAGGQETQYF.

The chain carries TRBV4-1 and TRBJ2-2; D may be TRBD1 (6 bases). Trimming removed 5 bases from V and 6 bases from J, with 19 bases in between. Germline V CDR1 and CDR2: MGHRA, YSYEKL. The CDR3 runs 16 residues. The CDR3, as DNA: TGCGCCAGCAGCAAAAACAGGGTCTCCCACTCCGGGGAGCTGTTTTTT. It encodes CASSKNRVSHSGELFF.

The chain is built from TRBV6-9 and TRBJ1-2; TRBD1 matches at 7 bases. The CDR3 loop spans 12 amino acids. The germline CDR1 and CDR2 sequences are MNHGY and SVAAGI. Losses at the gene ends were 6 bases for V and 4 bases for J; bases not matched to a gene: 2. The CDR3 reads CASRDRTYGYTF. The CDR3 DNA reads as TGTGCCAGCAGGGACAGGACCTATGGCTACACCTTC.

The CDR3, as DNA: TGCAGCGTTGGAGGAACGACTGAAGCTTTCTTT. Translated, it gives CSVGGTTEAFF. This chain links TRBV29-1 with TRBJ1-1, with D hard to call. The length of the CDR3 is 11 residues. The V end was cut by 4 bases, the J end by 5 bases, with 8 bases between. CDR1 is SQVTM and CDR2 is ANQGSEA in the germline V gene. The full variable domain, completed using reference TRBV29-1 and TRBJ1-1, is SAVISQKPSRDICQRGTSLTIQCQVDSQVTMMFWYRQQPGQSLTLIATANQGSEATYESGFVIDKFPISRPNLTFSTLTVSNMSPEDSSIYLCSVGGTTEAFFGQGTRLTVV.

V usage is TRBV2 and J usage is TRBJ2-3, with D maybe TRBD2 (6 bases). V dropped 8 bases and J dropped 3 bases, with 12 bases sitting between them. There are 13 residues in the CDR3. In germline, CDR1 is SNHLY, CDR2 FYNNEI. CDR3: CASCKDYTDTQYF. The CDR3 nucleotides read TGTGCCAGCTGTAAGGACTATACAGATACGCAGTATTTT.

This clone was picked up one time. The rearrangement uses TRBV28 and TRBJ2-7; D possibly corresponds to TRBD1 (6 bases). Germline V lookup: CDR1 MDHEN, CDR2 SYDVKM. Trimming removed 2 bases from V and 6 bases from J, with 17 bases in between. There are 15 residues in the CDR3. CDR3 coding DNA: TGTGCCAGCAGTTTACCCGAGAGGACAGTGGGCGAGCAGTACTTC. Its protein product is CASSLPERTVGEQYF.

V gene TRBV9 combines with J gene TRBJ1-3; TRBD1 is a possible D gene (6 bases). The germline V gene has CDR1 SGDLS and CDR2 YYNGEE. The CDR3 runs 16 residues. Trimming left V 4 bases short and J 0 bases short, with 14 bases between. Here the CDR3 DNA reads TGTGCCAGCAGCCCGCGACAGGTCGGCTCTGGAAACACCATATATTTT. As protein: CASSPRQVGSGNTIYF.

The V gene is TRBV19, the J gene TRBJ1-5; D gene ambiguous. The CDR3 has 16 amino acids. Trimming pared 7 bases from V and 1 base from J, leaving 17 bases between. Germline loops: CDR1 LNHDA, CDR2 SQIVND (reference sequence). The CDR3 DNA reads as TGTGCCAGTACCCCTGGAGGACTTTTAAGCAATCAGCCCCAGCATTTT. Translating it yields CASTPGGLLSNQPQHF.

The chain carries TRBV3-1 (or the pseudogene TRBV3-2) and TRBJ2-7; 7 bases map to TRBD2. Germline-derived CDR1 and CDR2 are LGHDT and YNNKEL (reference sequence). This CDR3 contains 14 residues. V shed 3 bases, J shed 3 bases, and the junction held 5 bases outside the gene matches. CDR3 sequence (DNA): TGTGCCAGCAGCCAGGCTAGCGGTCACTACGAGCAGTACTTC. It specifies CASSQASGHYEQYF.

J is TRBJ2-2 and V is TRBV5-1; 8 bases agree with TRBD1. Germline assignment: CDR1 SGHRS and CDR2 YFSETQ. The CDR3 length is 15 residues. V trimming: 4 bases; J trimming: 6 bases; junction bases outside the gene matches: 8. The CDR3 region has the DNA TGCGCCAGCAGCAACGGACAGGGATTCCCCGGGGAGCTGTTTTTT. Translation: CASSNGQGFPGELFF. Full variable domain (rest looked up from reference TRBV5-1 and TRBJ2-2): KAGVTQTPRYLIKTRGQQVTLSCSPISGHRSVSWYQQTPGQGLQFLFEYFSETQRNKGNFPGRFSGRQFSNSRSEMNVSTLELGDSALYLCASSNGQGFPGELFFGEGSRLTVL.

The chain uses TRBV6-2 or TRBV6-3 and TRBJ2-3; a weak D match, TRBD2 (5 bases). V shed 4 bases and J shed 1 base, with 12 bases lying between them. This CDR3 spans 15 amino acids. Germline CDR1 is MNHEY and CDR2 is SVGEGT. The CDR3 DNA is TGTGCCAGCAGTTCCGGACTCGCAGGCACAGATACGCAGTATTTT. It specifies CASSSGLAGTDTQYF.

The rearrangement links TRBV27 to TRBJ1-1; weak D call: TRBD1 (5 bases). Germline CDR1 is MNHEY and CDR2 is SMNVEV (reference sequence). V was cut by 2 bases and J by 1 base, with 17 bases left in between. This CDR3 has 17 residues. CDR3 sequence: CASSLGQGLYGNTEAFF. The CDR3 nucleotides are TGTGCCAGCAGTTTAGGCCAGGGATTATATGGGAACACTGAAGCTTTCTTT.

This clone was recorded once. The rearrangement links TRBV7-2 to TRBJ2-3; 9 nucleotides match TRBD2. Trimming cost V 7 bases and J 5 bases; bases outside gene matches: 10. The CDR3 loop spans 15 amino acids. Germline assignment: CDR1 SGHTA and CDR2 FQGNSA. CDR3 region: CASTPIAGAIDTQYF. CDR3 in DNA: TGTGCCAGCACCCCGATAGCGGGAGCGATAGATACGCAGTATTTT.

V and J are TRBV11-2 and TRBJ2-7, with TRBD1 identical over 7 bases. CDR3 length: 15 amino acids. J gave up 5 bases and V 1 base, and 8 bases lay outside the gene matches. CDR1 SGHAT and CDR2 FQNNGV come from the germline V gene. Here the CDR3 DNA reads TGTGCCAGCAGCTTAGTAGGGGGCCGGTGGGACGAGCAGTACTTC. It specifies CASSLVGGRWDEQYF.

In its sample, this clone was seen a few times. This sequence joins TRBV29-1 and TRBJ2-7, with 10 nucleotides matching TRBD2. V was clipped by 1 base and J by 4 bases; unmatched bases: 1. The CDR3 has 13 amino acids. The germline gives CDR1 SQVTM, CDR2 ANQGSEA. As DNA, the CDR3 is TGCAGCGTTGAAGTAGCGGGGGGATACGAGCAGTACTTC. It codes for CSVEVAGGYEQYF.

V gene TRBV9 combines with J gene TRBJ2-3, with TRBD1 matching over 9 bases. Germline V gene sequence: CDR1 SGDLS, CDR2 YYNGEE. The V and J ends lost 4 bases and 5 bases, in that order; junction bases with no gene match: 14. The CDR3 spans 17 residues. The CDR3, as DNA: TGTGCCAGCAGCCCCCAGGGACAGGGTTTGATTGGAGATACGCAGTATTTT. This sequence encodes CASSPQGQGLIGDTQYF.

J is TRBJ2-1 and V is TRBV9; 10 bases are shared with TRBD2. Trimming removed 0 bases from V and 4 bases from J; junction bases left unmatched: 10. CDR3 length: 18 residues. Germline V gives CDR1 SGDLS, CDR2 YYNGEE. CDR3 in amino acids: CASSVGDSGRPSYNEQFF. As DNA, the CDR3 is TGTGCCAGCAGCGTAGGTGATAGCGGGAGGCCCTCATACAATGAGCAGTTCTTC.